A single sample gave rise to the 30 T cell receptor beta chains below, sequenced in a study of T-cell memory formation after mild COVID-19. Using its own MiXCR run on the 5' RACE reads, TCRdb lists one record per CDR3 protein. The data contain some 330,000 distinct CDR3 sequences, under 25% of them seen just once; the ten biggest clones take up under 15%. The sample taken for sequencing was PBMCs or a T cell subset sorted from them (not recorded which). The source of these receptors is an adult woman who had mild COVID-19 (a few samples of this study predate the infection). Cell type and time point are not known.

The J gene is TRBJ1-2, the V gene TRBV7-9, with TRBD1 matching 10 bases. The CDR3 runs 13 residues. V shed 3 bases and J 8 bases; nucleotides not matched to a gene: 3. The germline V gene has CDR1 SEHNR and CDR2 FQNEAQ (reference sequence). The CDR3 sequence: CASSLGQGIGYTF. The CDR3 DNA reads TGTGCCAGCAGCTTGGGACAGGGGATCGGCTACACCTTC.

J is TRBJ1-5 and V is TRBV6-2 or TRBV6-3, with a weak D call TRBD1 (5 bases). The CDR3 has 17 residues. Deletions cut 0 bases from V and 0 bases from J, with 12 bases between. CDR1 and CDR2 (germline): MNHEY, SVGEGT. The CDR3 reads CASSYSMWGNSNQPQHF. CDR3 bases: TGTGCCAGCAGTTACTCGATGTGGGGGAATAGCAATCAGCCCCAGCATTTT.

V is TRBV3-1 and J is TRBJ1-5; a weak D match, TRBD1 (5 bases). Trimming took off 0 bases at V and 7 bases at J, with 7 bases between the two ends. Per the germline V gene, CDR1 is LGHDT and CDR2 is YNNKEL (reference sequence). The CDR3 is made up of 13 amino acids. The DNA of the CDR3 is TGTGCCAGCAGCCAAGATTACAGGCAGCCCCAGCATTTT. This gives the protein CASSQDYRQPQHF.

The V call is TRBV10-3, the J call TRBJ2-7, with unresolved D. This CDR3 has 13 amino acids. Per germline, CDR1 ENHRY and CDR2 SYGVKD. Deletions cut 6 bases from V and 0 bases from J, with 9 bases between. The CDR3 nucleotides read TGTGCCATCAGGCCAGGTTTCTCCTACGAGCAGTACTTC. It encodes CAIRPGFSYEQYF.

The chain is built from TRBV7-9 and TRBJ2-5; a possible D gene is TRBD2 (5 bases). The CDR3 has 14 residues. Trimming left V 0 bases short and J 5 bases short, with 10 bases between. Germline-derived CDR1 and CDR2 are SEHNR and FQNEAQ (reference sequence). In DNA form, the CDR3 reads TGTGCCAGCAGCTTAGCGGGAGTCGCGGAGACCCAGTACTTC. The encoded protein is CASSLAGVAETQYF.

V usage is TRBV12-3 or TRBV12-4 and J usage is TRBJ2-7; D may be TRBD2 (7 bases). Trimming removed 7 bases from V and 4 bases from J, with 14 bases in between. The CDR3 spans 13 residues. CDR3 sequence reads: CASTPGGRYEQYF. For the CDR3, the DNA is TGTGCCAGCACCCCGGGGGGCAGGTACGAGCAGTACTTC.

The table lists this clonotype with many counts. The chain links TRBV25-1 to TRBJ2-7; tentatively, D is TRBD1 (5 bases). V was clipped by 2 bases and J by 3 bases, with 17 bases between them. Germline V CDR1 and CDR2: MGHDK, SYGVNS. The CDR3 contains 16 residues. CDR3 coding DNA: TGTGCCAGCAGTGAAGGTTTTCGGCAGGGCAACTACGAGCAGTACTTC. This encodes CASSEGFRQGNYEQYF.

CDR3 DNA: TGTGCCTGGAGTAATCTAGCGGGACCCTACAATGAGCAGTTCTTC. It specifies CAWSNLAGPYNEQFF. The chain links TRBV30 to TRBJ2-1, with 9 bases lining up with TRBD2. Germline CDR1 is GTSNPN and CDR2 is SVGIG (reference sequence). After removal of 2 bases from V and 2 bases from J, the junction contained 4 bases not matched to a gene. The CDR3 is 15 amino acids. Full variable domain (remainder filled in from reference TRBV30 and TRBJ2-1): SQTIHQWPATLVQPVGSPLSLECTVEGTSNPNLYWYRQAAGRGLQLLFYSVGIGQISSEVPQNLSASRPQDRQFILSSKKLLLSDSGFYLCAWSNLAGPYNEQFFGPGTRLTVL.

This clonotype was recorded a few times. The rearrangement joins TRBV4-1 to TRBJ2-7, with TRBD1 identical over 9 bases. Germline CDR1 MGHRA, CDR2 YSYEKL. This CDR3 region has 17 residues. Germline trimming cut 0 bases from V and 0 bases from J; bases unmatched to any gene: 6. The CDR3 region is CASSQDAGTGSSYEQYF. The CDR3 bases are TGCGCCAGCAGCCAAGACGCCGGGACAGGGAGCTCCTACGAGCAGTACTTC.

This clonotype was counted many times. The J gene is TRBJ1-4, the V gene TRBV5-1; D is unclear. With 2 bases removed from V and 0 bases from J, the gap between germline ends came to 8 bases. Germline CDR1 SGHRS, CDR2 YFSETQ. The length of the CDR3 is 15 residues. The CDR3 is CASSLGSATNEKLFF. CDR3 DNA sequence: TGCGCCAGCAGCTTAGGATCTGCAACTAATGAAAAACTGTTTTTT. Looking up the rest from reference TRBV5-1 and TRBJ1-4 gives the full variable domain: KAGVTQTPRYLIKTRGQQVTLSCSPISGHRSVSWYQQTPGQGLQFLFEYFSETQRNKGNFPGRFSGRQFSNSRSEMNVSTLELGDSALYLCASSLGSATNEKLFFGSGTQLSVL.

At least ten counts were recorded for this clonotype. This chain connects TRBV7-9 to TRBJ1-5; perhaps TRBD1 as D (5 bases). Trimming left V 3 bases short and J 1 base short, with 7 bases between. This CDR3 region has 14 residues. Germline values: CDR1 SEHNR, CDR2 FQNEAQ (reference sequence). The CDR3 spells CASSLAGSNQPQHF. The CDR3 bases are TGTGCCAGCAGCTTGGCAGGGAGCAATCAGCCCCAGCATTTT.

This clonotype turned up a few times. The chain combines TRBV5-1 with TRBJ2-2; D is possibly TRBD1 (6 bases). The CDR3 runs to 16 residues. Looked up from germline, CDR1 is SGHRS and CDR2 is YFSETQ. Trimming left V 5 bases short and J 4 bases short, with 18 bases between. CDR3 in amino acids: CASSPDRSSSTGELFF. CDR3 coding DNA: TGCGCCAGCAGTCCTGACAGGTCTTCGAGCACCGGGGAGCTGTTTTTT. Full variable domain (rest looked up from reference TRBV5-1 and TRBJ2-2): KAGVTQTPRYLIKTRGQQVTLSCSPISGHRSVSWYQQTPGQGLQFLFEYFSETQRNKGNFPGRFSGRQFSNSRSEMNVSTLELGDSALYLCASSPDRSSSTGELFFGEGSRLTVL.

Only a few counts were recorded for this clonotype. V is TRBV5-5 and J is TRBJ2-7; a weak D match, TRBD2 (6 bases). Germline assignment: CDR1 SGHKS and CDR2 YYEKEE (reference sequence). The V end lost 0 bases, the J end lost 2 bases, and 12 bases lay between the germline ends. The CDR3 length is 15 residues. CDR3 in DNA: TGTGCCAGCAGCTTGGTAAGCGGGCTGCCCTACGAGCAGTACTTC. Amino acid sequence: CASSLVSGLPYEQYF.

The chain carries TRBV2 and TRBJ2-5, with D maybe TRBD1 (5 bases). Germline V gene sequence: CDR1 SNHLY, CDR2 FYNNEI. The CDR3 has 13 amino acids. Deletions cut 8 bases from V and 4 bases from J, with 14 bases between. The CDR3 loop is CASDWQGTETQYF. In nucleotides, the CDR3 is TGTGCCAGCGACTGGCAGGGCACAGAGACCCAGTACTTC. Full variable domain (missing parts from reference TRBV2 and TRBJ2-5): EPEVTQTPSHQVTQMGQEVILRCVPISNHLYFYWYRQILGQKVEFLVSFYNNEISEKSEIFDDQFSVERPDGSNFTLKIRSTKLEDSAMYFCASDWQGTETQYFGPGTRLLVL.

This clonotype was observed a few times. DNA of the CDR3: TGTGCCAGCAGTGAAGGGGGGGGCTACAATGAGCAGTTCTTC. It yields the protein CASSEGGGYNEQFF. J is TRBJ2-1 and V is TRBV2, with 7 nucleotides matching TRBD2. V shed 1 base, J shed 3 bases, and the junction held 0 bases outside the gene matches. From germline, CDR1 is SNHLY and CDR2 FYNNEI. The CDR3 length is 14 residues.

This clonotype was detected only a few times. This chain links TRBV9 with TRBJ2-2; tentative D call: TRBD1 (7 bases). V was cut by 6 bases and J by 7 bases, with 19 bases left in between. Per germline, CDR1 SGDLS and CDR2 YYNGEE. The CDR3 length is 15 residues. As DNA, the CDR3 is TGTGCCAGCACCACACTCCAGGGGGGCGTCGGGGAGCTGTTTTTT. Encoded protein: CASTTLQGGVGELFF.

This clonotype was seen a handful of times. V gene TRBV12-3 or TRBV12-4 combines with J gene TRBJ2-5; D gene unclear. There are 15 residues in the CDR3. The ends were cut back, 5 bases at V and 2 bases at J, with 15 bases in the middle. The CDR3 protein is CASSHSARSQETQYF. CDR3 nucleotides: TGTGCCAGCAGTCATTCGGCGCGGTCACAAGAGACCCAGTACTTC.

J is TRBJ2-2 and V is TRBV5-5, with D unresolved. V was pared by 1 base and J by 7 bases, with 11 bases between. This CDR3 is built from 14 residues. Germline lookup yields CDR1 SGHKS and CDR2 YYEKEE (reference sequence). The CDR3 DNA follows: TGTGCCAGCAGCTTGTCGGCTAAAGACGGGGAGCTGTTTTTT. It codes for CASSLSAKDGELFF.

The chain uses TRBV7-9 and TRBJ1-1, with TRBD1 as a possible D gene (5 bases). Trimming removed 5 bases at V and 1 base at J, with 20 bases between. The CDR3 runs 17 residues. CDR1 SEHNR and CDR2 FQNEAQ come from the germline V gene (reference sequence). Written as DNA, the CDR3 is TGTGCCAGCAGCCCGCCTCCTTTGGGGCACTCGAACACTGAAGCTTTCTTT. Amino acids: CASSPPPLGHSNTEAFF.

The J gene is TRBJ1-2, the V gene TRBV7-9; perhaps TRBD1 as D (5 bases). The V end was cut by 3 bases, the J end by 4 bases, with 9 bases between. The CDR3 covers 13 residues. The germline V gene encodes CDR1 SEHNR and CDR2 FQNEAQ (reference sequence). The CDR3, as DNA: TGTGCCAGCAGCTTCCAGGGACTCTATGGCTACACCTTC. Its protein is CASSFQGLYGYTF.

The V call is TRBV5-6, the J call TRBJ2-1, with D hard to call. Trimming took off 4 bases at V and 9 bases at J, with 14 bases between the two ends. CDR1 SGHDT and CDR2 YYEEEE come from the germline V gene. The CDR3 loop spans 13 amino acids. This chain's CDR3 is CASSPRPHGEQFF. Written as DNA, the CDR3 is TGTGCCAGCAGCCCCCGACCTCACGGTGAGCAGTTCTTC.

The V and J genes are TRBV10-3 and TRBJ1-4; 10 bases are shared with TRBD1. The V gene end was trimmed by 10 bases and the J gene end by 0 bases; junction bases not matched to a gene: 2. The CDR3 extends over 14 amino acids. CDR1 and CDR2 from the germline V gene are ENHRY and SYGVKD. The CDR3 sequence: CATGQGATNEKLFF. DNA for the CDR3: TGTGCCACCGGACAGGGGGCAACTAATGAAAAACTGTTTTTT.

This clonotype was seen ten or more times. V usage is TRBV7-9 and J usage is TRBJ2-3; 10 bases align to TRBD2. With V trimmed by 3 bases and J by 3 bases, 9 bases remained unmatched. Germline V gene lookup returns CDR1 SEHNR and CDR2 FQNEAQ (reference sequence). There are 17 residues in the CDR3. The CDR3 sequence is CASSFRTSGDVTDTQYF. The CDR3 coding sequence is TGTGCCAGCAGCTTCCGTACTAGCGGGGACGTTACAGATACGCAGTATTTT. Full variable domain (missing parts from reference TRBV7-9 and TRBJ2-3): DTGVSQNPRHKITKRGQNVTFRCDPISEHNRLYWYRQTLGQGPEFLTYFQNEAQLEKSRLLSDRFSAERPKGSFSTLEIQRTEQGDSAMYLCASSFRTSGDVTDTQYFGPGTRLTVL.

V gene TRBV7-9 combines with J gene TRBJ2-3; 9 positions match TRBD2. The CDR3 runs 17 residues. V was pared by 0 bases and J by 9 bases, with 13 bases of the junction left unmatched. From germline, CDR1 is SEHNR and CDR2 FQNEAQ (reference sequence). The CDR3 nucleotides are TGTGCCAGCAGCTTAGCCCCGCTAGCGGGAAGGTCGGAAACGCAGTATTTT. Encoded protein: CASSLAPLAGRSETQYF.

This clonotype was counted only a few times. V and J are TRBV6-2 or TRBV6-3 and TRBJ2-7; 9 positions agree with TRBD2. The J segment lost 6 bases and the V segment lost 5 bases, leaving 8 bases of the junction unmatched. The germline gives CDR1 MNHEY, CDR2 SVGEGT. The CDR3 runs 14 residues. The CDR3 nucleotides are TGTGCCAGCAGTCCCCGGAGTAGCGGGAGCGAGCAGTACTTC. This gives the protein CASSPRSSGSEQYF.

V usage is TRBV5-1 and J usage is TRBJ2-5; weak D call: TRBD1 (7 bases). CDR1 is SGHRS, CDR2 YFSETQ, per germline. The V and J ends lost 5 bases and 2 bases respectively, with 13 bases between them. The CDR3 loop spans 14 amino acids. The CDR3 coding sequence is TGCGCCAGCAGGCGGGGACAGCAACAAGAGACCCAGTACTTC. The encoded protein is CASRRGQQQETQYF.

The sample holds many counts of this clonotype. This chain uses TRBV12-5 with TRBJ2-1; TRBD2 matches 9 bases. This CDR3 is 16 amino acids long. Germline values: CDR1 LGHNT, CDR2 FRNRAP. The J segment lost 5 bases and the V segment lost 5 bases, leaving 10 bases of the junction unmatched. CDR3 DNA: TGTGCTAGTGGTCTTCTGGCGGGGGGGCCTAACAATGAGCAGTTCTTC. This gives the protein CASGLLAGGPNNEQFF. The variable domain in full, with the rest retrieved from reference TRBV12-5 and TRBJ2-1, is DARVTQTPRHKVTEMGQEVTMRCQPILGHNTVFWYRQTMMQGLELLAYFRNRAPLDDSGMPKDRFSAEMPDATLATLKIQPSEPRDSAVYFCASGLLAGGPNNEQFFGPGTRLTVL.

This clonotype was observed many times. The CDR3 DNA follows: TGTGCCAGCAGCTTAGGGCAGGGGGCCGTAGATACGCAGTATTTT. Its protein product is CASSLGQGAVDTQYF. This sequence joins TRBV7-2 and TRBJ2-3; 8 positions match TRBD1. The CDR3 is made up of 15 amino acids. Germline V CDR1 and CDR2: SGHTA, FQGNSA. The ends lost 1 base at V and 5 bases at J; junction bases unmatched: 5. Filled out from reference TRBV7-2 and TRBJ2-3, the complete variable domain reads GAGVSQSPSNKVTEKGKDVELRCDPISGHTALYWYRQSLGQGLEFLIYFQGNSAPDKSGLPSDRFSAERTGGSVSTLTIQRTQQEDSAVYLCASSLGQGAVDTQYFGPGTRLTVL.

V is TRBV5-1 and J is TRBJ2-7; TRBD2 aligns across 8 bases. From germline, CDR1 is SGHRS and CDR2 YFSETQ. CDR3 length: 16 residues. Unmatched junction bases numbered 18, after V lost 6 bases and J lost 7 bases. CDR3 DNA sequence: TGCGCCAGCAATGCCGGGACTAGAGGGGGGGTTTGGGAGCAGTACTTC. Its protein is CASNAGTRGGVWEQYF.

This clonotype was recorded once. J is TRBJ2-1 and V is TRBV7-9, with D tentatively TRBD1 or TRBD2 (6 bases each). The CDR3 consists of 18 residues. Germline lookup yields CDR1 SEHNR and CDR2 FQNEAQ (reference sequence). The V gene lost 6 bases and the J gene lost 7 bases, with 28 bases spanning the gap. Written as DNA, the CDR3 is TGTGCCAGCAGTTACAGTGCCCCAACGGGGGCCGGGATAAATGAGCAGTTCTTC. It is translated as CASSYSAPTGAGINEQFF.